This TCR beta chain originates from a study of T-cell memory formation after mild COVID-19. Study-wide results and limits: The study detected some responding clones in pre-infection memory, suggesting cross-reactive memory joined.

This clonotype was counted between two and nine times. Its antigen remains unknown. V trimming: 8 bases; J trimming: 6 bases; junction bases outside the gene matches: 6. The CDR3 runs 13 residues. CDR1 is SGHTA and CDR2 is FQGNSA in the germline V gene. Sample barcodes and UMIs were carried by the TCR alpha and TCR beta cDNA libraries that 5'RACE generated with constant-segment primers. TCRdb reanalysed the 5' RACE reads using MiXCR and keeps one entry per CDR3 protein. The sample comprises about 270,000 distinct CDR3 sequences, around 15% of which are singletons, and under 25% rests with the top ten.

The sequence was collected from a man aged 18 to 29 who had mild COVID-19 (a few samples of this study predate the infection). Cell type and time point are not known. The chain joins TRBV7-2 to TRBJ1-5; TRBD1 matches at 8 bases. The sequenced sample was PBMCs or a T cell subset sorted from them (not recorded which). CDR3 loop: CASGTGEGQPQHF. The CDR3 nucleotides read TGTGCCAGCGGGACAGGAGAGGGTCAGCCCCAGCATTTT.